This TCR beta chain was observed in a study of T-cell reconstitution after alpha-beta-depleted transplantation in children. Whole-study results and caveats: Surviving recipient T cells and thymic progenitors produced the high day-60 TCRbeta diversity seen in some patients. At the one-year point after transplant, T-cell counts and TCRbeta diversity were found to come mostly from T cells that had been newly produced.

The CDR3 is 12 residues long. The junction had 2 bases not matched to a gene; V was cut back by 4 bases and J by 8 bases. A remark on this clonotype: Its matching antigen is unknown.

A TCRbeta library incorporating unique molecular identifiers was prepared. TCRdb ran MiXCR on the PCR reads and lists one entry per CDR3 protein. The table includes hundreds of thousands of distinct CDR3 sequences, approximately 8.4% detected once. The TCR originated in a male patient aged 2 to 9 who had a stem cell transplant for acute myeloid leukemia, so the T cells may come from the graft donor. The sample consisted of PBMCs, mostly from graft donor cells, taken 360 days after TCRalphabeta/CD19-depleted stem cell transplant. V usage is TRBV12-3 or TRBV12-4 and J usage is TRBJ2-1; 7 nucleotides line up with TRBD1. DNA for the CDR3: TGTGCCAGCAGTTCCGGGACAGATGAGCAGTTCTTC. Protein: CASSSGTDEQFF.